Below, 32 T cell receptor beta chains from the same sample are listed, as sequenced in a study of blood T cell repertoires in COVID-19. TCRdb's table, derived via immunoSEQ multiplex PCR, lists solely in-frame clones and lacks some. The sample yields 150,000 to 200,000 clones, 70% to 90% seen once. The material sequenced was peripheral blood. The receptors were sampled from a human donor in a cohort sampled during active COVID-19.

The chain employs TRBV4-2 and TRBJ1-2, with D hard to call. Deletions cut 0 bases from V and 8 bases from J, with 7 bases between. The CDR3 runs 12 residues. Germline V gene sequence: CDR1 LGHNA, CDR2 YNFKEQ. The CDR3 sequence is CASSQDPRGYTF. The CDR3, as DNA: TGTGCCAGCAGCCAAGATCCGCGGGGCTACACCTTC.

This sequence joins TRBV24-1 and TRBJ2-1; unclear D gene. This CDR3 comprises 13 residues. V lost 4 bases to trimming and J lost 12 bases, with 15 bases between them. From germline, CDR1 is KGHDR and CDR2 SFDVKD. Here the CDR3 reads CATSDYLPVGQFF. CDR3 DNA: TGTGCCACCAGTGACTATCTCCCCGTCGGGCAGTTCTTC.

This chain connects TRBV19 to TRBJ2-5, with D tentatively TRBD1 (6 bases). This CDR3 comprises 15 residues. CDR1 and CDR2 (germline): LNHDA, SQIVND (reference sequence). V lost 6 bases, J lost 5 bases, and 19 bases lay in between. CDR3 bases: TGTGCCAGTAGCAACACAGGGCCCGGGATGGAGACCCAGTACTTC. Encoded protein: CASSNTGPGMETQYF.

The table lists this clone with a count of one. The chain employs TRBV29-1 and TRBJ2-3; weak D call: TRBD1 (5 bases). The CDR3 is 15 amino acids. The germline V gene has CDR1 SQVTM and CDR2 ANQGSEA. V lost 1 base, J lost 2 bases, and 13 bases lay in between. The CDR3 DNA is TGCAGCGTTGAAGTCCCGCAGGGAAACACAGATACGCAGTATTTT. Its translation: CSVEVPQGNTDTQYF.

This rearrangement joins TRBV7-2 to TRBJ2-7, with D perhaps TRBD1 (6 bases). The germline V gene has CDR1 SGHTA and CDR2 FQGNSA. The CDR3 has 19 residues. With 2 bases removed from V and 1 base from J, the gap between germline ends came to 24 bases. The CDR3 sequence: CASSLTGGNGVAYSYEQYF. CDR3 DNA sequence: TGTGCCAGCAGCTTAACTGGGGGCAACGGGGTAGCTTATTCCTACGAGCAGTACTTC.

J is TRBJ1-2 and V is TRBV9; 7 bases fit TRBD1. V lost 3 bases to trimming and J lost 8 bases; unmatched junction nucleotides: 7. This CDR3 comprises 13 residues. CDR1 and CDR2 from the germline V gene are SGDLS and YYNGEE. The CDR3 sequence: CASSATTGSGYTF. CDR3 DNA: TGTGCCAGCAGCGCGACGACAGGGTCCGGCTACACCTTC.

This chain connects TRBV5-1 to TRBJ1-1; a weak D match, TRBD1 (5 bases). The CDR3 contains 17 residues. V lost 3 bases and J lost 2, with 20 bases in between. Germline CDR1 and CDR2: SGHRS and YFSETQ. The DNA for the CDR3 is TGCGCCAGCAGCTCCCCAAGCGGGGCAGAGGGAAACACTGAAGCTTTCTTT. It yields the protein CASSSPSGAEGNTEAFF.

The rearrangement uses TRBV11-2 and TRBJ2-7; TRBD2 aligns across 9 bases. Trimming at V came to 3 bases and at J to 3 bases, leaving 3 bases not matched to a gene. The CDR3 extends over 14 amino acids. Germline V gene data show CDR1 as SGHAT and CDR2 as FQNNGV. For the CDR3, the DNA is TGTGCCAGCAGCTTTGGGCGGGAGGGCTACGAGCAGTACTTC. Its translation is CASSFGREGYEQYF. The entire variable domain, with the rest obtained from reference TRBV11-2 and TRBJ2-7, is as follows: EAGVAQSPRYKIIEKRQSVAFWCNPISGHATLYWYQQILGQGPKLLIQFQNNGVVDDSQLPKDRFSAERLKGVDSTLKIQPAKLEDSAVYLCASSFGREGYEQYFGPGTRLTVT.

The genes are TRBV4-1 and TRBJ2-7; TRBD1 matches at 8 bases. Germline V lookup: CDR1 MGHRA, CDR2 YSYEKL. This CDR3 is 15 amino acids long. With 1 base clipped from V and 7 bases from J, the junction kept 9 bases outside the gene matches. The CDR3 nucleotides read TGCGCCAGCAGCCAAGGAGAACAGGGGGTTCGGGAGCAGTACTTC. Its protein is CASSQGEQGVREQYF.

The rearrangement joins TRBV18 to TRBJ1-3, with 9 bases identical to TRBD1. The CDR3 covers 13 residues. With V trimmed by 4 bases and J by 8 bases, 3 bases remained unmatched. In germline, CDR1 is KGHSH, CDR2 LQKENI. CDR3 region: CASSRRQGDTIYF. DNA for the CDR3: TGTGCCAGCTCACGGAGACAGGGGGACACCATATATTTT.

The chain joins TRBV4-1 to TRBJ2-3; 9 nucleotides agree with TRBD2. The germline gives CDR1 MGHRA, CDR2 YSYEKL. The CDR3 extends over 15 amino acids. J was trimmed by 6 bases and V by 4 bases; bases with no gene match: 8. Written as DNA, the CDR3 is TGCGCCAGCAGCCTAAGGGGACTAGCAGAGGATACGCAGTATTTT. Translation gives CASSLRGLAEDTQYF.

The chain uses TRBV27 and TRBJ1-6, with TRBD1 as a possible D gene (5 bases). The CDR3 runs 16 residues. V lost 2 bases to trimming and J lost 0 bases, with 8 bases between them. Germline CDR1 MNHEY, CDR2 SMNVEV (reference sequence). The CDR3 loop is CASSLGGTSYNSPLHF. CDR3 bases: TGTGCCAGCAGTTTAGGAGGGACCTCCTATAATTCACCCCTCCACTTT.

J is TRBJ1-2 and V is TRBV6-5, with TRBD1 matching over 7 bases. The CDR3 sequence is 13 residues long. The germline gives CDR1 MNHEY, CDR2 SVGAGI. V trimming: 6 bases; J trimming: 2 bases; junction bases outside the gene matches: 3. The CDR3: CASRQTGNYGYTF. Here the CDR3 DNA reads TGTGCCAGCAGGCAGACAGGGAACTATGGCTACACCTTC.

In nucleotides, the CDR3 is TGTGCCAGCAGTCCGGGGACAGGGGGCGCGAAGACCCAGTACTTC. It is translated as CASSPGTGGAKTQYF. The chain joins TRBV27 to TRBJ2-5, with 12 bases fitting TRBD1. Germline values: CDR1 MNHEY, CDR2 SMNVEV (reference sequence). Losses at the gene ends were 5 bases for V and 6 bases for J; bases not matched to a gene: 7. The CDR3 is 15 residues long.

The rearrangement links TRBV3-1 (or the pseudogene TRBV3-2) to TRBJ2-7; 9 bases agree with TRBD1. Losses at the gene ends were 4 bases for V and 3 bases for J; bases not matched to a gene: 4. The CDR3 is 14 amino acids. The germline V gene has CDR1 LGHDT and CDR2 YNNKEL (reference sequence). The CDR3 sequence: CASSPGTGIYEQYF. CDR3 in DNA: TGTGCCAGCAGCCCCGGGACAGGGATCTACGAGCAGTACTTC.

The J gene is TRBJ2-3, the V gene TRBV19, with 7 positions matching TRBD1. Germline-derived CDR1 and CDR2 are LNHDA and SQIVND (reference sequence). V trimming: 4 bases; J trimming: 0 bases; junction bases outside the gene matches: 4. This CDR3 comprises 15 residues. CDR3 coding DNA: TGTGCCAGTAGTACTCGGGACAGCAGCACAGATACGCAGTATTTT. Translating gives CASSTRDSSTDTQYF.

The rearrangement links TRBV27 to TRBJ2-7; 9 bases align to TRBD1. Germline V gene data show CDR1 as MNHEY and CDR2 as SMNVEV (reference sequence). Trimming took 6 bases from V and 3 from J; bases not matched to a gene: 3. This CDR3 contains 13 residues. CDR3 amino acids: CASRGTGFYEQYF. CDR3 coding DNA: TGTGCCAGCAGGGGGACAGGGTTCTACGAGCAGTACTTC.

V is TRBV28 and J is TRBJ2-1; 12 positions match TRBD2. CDR3 length: 16 residues. Germline trimming cut 8 bases from V and 2 bases from J; bases unmatched to any gene: 7. The germline gives CDR1 MDHEN, CDR2 SYDVKM. CDR3 amino acids: CASGLRTSGTYNEQFF. The CDR3 DNA follows: TGTGCCAGCGGACTCCGGACTAGCGGGACCTACAATGAGCAGTTCTTC.

The chain joins TRBV7-9 to TRBJ2-4; the match to TRBD1 covers 12 bases. V lost 4 bases to trimming and J lost 1 base; unmatched junction nucleotides: 11. The CDR3 loop spans 19 amino acids. The germline V gene encodes CDR1 SEHNR and CDR2 FQNEAQ (reference sequence). CDR3 DNA sequence: TGTGCCAGCAGCTCAGGAACCGGGACAGGGGGCGCCGCCAAAAACATTCAGTACTTC. It codes for CASSSGTGTGGAAKNIQYF.

The J gene is TRBJ2-5, the V gene TRBV7-2; no clear D gene. Trimming shortened V by 4 bases and J by 2 bases, and 14 bases separated the two germline ends. This CDR3 contains 15 residues. Germline V gene lookup returns CDR1 SGHTA and CDR2 FQGNSA. The CDR3 protein is CASSSRGSLQETQYF. As DNA, the CDR3 is TGTGCCAGCAGCTCCCGCGGTAGCCTACAAGAGACCCAGTACTTC.

The CDR3 is CASSKQGSNYGYTF. The CDR3 DNA reads TGTGCCAGCAGTAAACAGGGTTCTAACTATGGCTACACCTTC. The chain links TRBV6-5 to TRBJ1-2; possibly TRBD1 for D (6 bases). Between the trimmed V and J ends, which lost 5 bases and 0 bases, there was a span of 10 bases. The CDR3 is 14 residues long. CDR1 MNHEY and CDR2 SVGAGI come from the germline V gene.

This chain links TRBV6-2 or TRBV6-3 with TRBJ2-1; 10 bases fit TRBD1. Germline CDR1 and CDR2: MNHEY and SVGEGT. Trimming at V came to 5 bases and at J to 4 bases, leaving 5 bases not matched to a gene. The CDR3 is made up of 15 amino acids. The CDR3 nucleotides are TGTGCCAGCAGTCACGGACAGGGGGTGTACAATGAGCAGTTCTTC. Translating it yields CASSHGQGVYNEQFF.

J is TRBJ2-1 and V is TRBV7-9; 9 bases agree with TRBD2. V lost 3 bases and J lost 5; bases outside the gene matches: 5. This CDR3 is built from 15 residues. Per germline, CDR1 SEHNR and CDR2 FQNEAQ (reference sequence). The CDR3 nucleotides read TGTGCCAGCAGCTTGGCGCTAGCGGGAAACAATGAGCAGTTCTTC. Its protein is CASSLALAGNNEQFF.

The V and J genes are TRBV19 and TRBJ2-7, with D perhaps TRBD1 (5 bases). The CDR3 consists of 13 residues. V gave up 3 bases and J gave up 1 base, with 7 bases separating them. Germline V gene data show CDR1 as LNHDA and CDR2 as SQIVND (reference sequence). In nucleotides, the CDR3 is TGTGCCAGTAGTATCGGACATTCCTACGAGCAGTACTTC. It specifies CASSIGHSYEQYF.

Here the CDR3 DNA reads TGTGCCTGGAGGGCAGGGGGGCCCTATGGCTACACCTTC. This sequence encodes CAWRAGGPYGYTF. The V gene is TRBV30, the J gene TRBJ1-2; 7 bases line up with TRBD1. Germline values: CDR1 GTSNPN, CDR2 SVGIG (reference sequence). This CDR3 is built from 13 residues. Trimming took 3 bases from V and 4 from J; bases not matched to a gene: 5.

The chain recombines TRBV7-9 with TRBJ2-1; D may be TRBD1 (5 bases). Trimming removed 4 bases at V and 9 bases at J, with 13 bases between. Germline V lookup: CDR1 SEHNR, CDR2 FQNEAQ (reference sequence). This CDR3 spans 13 amino acids. The CDR3 DNA reads as TGTGCCAGCAGCTACTCTGTTGGGGCTGAGCAGTTCTTC. Its translation is CASSYSVGAEQFF.

The chain is built from TRBV5-1 and TRBJ2-5; D unresolved. The CDR3 is 12 residues long. V was trimmed by 1 base and J by 2 bases, leaving 3 bases between them. Germline lookup yields CDR1 SGHRS and CDR2 YFSETQ. The CDR3: CASSLRQETQYF. CDR3 nucleotide sequence: TGCGCCAGCAGCTTGCGTCAAGAGACCCAGTACTTC.

This chain joins TRBV5-6 and TRBJ2-3, with TRBD2 matching 9 bases. Germline CDR1 reads SGHDT; CDR2 reads YYEEEE. After removal of 5 bases from V and 0 bases from J, the junction contained 4 bases not matched to a gene. The CDR3 runs 15 residues. The CDR3 nucleotides read TGTGCCAGCAGAATGACTAGCGGAAGCACAGATACGCAGTATTTT. It codes for CASRMTSGSTDTQYF.

The V call is TRBV30, the J call TRBJ1-4; D remains ambiguous. The germline V and J ends were trimmed by 0 bases and 2 bases, with 10 bases remaining between them. Germline CDR1 GTSNPN, CDR2 SVGIG (reference sequence). The CDR3 runs 15 residues. The CDR3: CAWSVLGVTNEKLFF. As DNA, the CDR3 is TGTGCCTGGAGTGTACTCGGGGTTACTAATGAAAAACTGTTTTTT.

The rearrangement links TRBV19 to TRBJ2-7; 9 bases are a match to TRBD2. The CDR3 length is 16 residues. V lost 9 bases and J lost 4; bases outside the gene matches: 16. The germline gives CDR1 LNHDA, CDR2 SQIVND (reference sequence). The CDR3 loop reads CARVHPIAGARYEQYF. CDR3 DNA sequence: TGTGCCAGGGTCCATCCAATAGCGGGAGCTCGGTACGAGCAGTACTTC.

The CDR3 coding sequence is TGTGCCAGCAGCCCCCGACTAGCGGGAGTGGGAGAGCAGTACTTC. Its translation: CASSPRLAGVGEQYF. The chain is built from TRBV9 and TRBJ2-7, with 12 bases lining up with TRBD2. Trimming took 4 bases from V and 7 from J; bases not matched to a gene: 9. Germline V gene data show CDR1 as SGDLS and CDR2 as YYNGEE. CDR3 length: 15 residues.

CDR3 sequence (DNA): TGTGCCAGCAGGAACAGCCCTAGCACAGATACGCAGTATTTT. It specifies CASRNSPSTDTQYF. The V and J genes are TRBV2 and TRBJ2-3; D is uncertain. Germline V gene data show CDR1 as SNHLY and CDR2 as FYNNEI. Between the trimmed V and J ends, which lost 6 bases and 0 bases, there was a span of 10 bases. The CDR3 has 14 residues.